These T cell receptor beta chains were read from a single sample in a study of Graves' ophthalmopathy and Graves' hyperthyroidism. TCRdb re-called the multiplex PCR reads with MiXCR, one entry per CDR3 protein. The top ten clones hold around 2.4% of a sample with about 390,000 distinct CDR3 sequences, about a sixth of them seen once. Input material: peripheral blood. These receptors all stem from an adult woman with stable Graves' hyperthyroidism. Both conserved end residues are part of each CDR3. D genes are given only for firm matches. For some rows the clone size is stated as once, few or many, or as a class when expanded; others skip it.

many	.	TRBV7-2	TRBJ2-5	CASSLGRGVQETQYF	TGTGCCAGCAGCTTGGGGAGGGGGGTCCAAGAGACCCAGTACTTC
few	.	TRBV5-1	TRBJ1-2	CASSLGGDHGYTF	TGCGCCAGCAGCTTGGGAGGGGACCATGGCTACACCTTC
many	TRBD1	TRBV27	TRBJ2-7	CASSFVGDRGYEQYF	TGTGCCAGCAGTTTCGTCGGGGACAGGGGCTACGAGCAGTACTTC
few	.	TRBV19	TRBJ1-3	CASSIRQRSGNTIYF	TGTGCCAGTAGTATCCGACAGCGCTCTGGAAACACCATATATTTT
few	.	TRBV28	TRBJ2-5	CAFGGETQYF	TGTGCCTTTGGGGGGGAGACCCAGTACTTC
many	.	TRBV6-1	TRBJ2-5	CASSGAGTERETQYF	TGTGCCAGCAGTGGCGCCGGGACTGAGCGTGAGACCCAGTACTTC
.	TRBD1	TRBV11-2	TRBJ1-2	CASSLTGREAGYTF	TGTGCCAGCAGCTTGACAGGGAGGGAGGCTGGCTACACCTTC
many	.	TRBV7-9	TRBJ1-2	CASSGGGNYGYTF	TGTGCCAGCAGCGGAGGGGGGAACTATGGCTACACCTTC
many	.	TRBV27	TRBJ1-2	CASSLAGPSYGYTF	TGTGCCAGCAGTTTAGCCGGTCCCTCCTATGGCTACACCTTC
.	.	TRBV2	TRBJ1-1	CATRQFMNTEAFF	TGTGCCACCAGACAGTTCATGAACACTGAAGCTTTCTTT
many	.	TRBV7-8	TRBJ2-5	CASSLGWDGETQYF	TGTGCCAGCAGCTTGGGGTGGGATGGAGAGACCCAGTACTTC
.	TRBD2	TRBV3-1	TRBJ2-7	CASIHIAGGRHEQYF	TGTGCCAGCATCCATATAGCGGGAGGGAGGCACGAGCAGTACTTC
many	.	TRBV5-1	TRBJ2-7	CASSLEGGYSYEQYF	TGCGCCAGCAGCTTGGAGGGGGGTTATTCCTACGAGCAGTACTTC
.	.	TRBV24-1	TRBJ2-3	CATSDLYESTDTQYF	TGTGCCACCAGTGATTTGTATGAGAGCACAGATACGCAGTATTTT
few	.	TRBV13	TRBJ2-7	CASSPRVGAQAEQYF	TGTGCCAGCAGCCCTAGGGTGGGGGCCCAGGCCGAGCAGTACTTC
few	.	TRBV28	TRBJ2-1	CASSLPQSEQFF	TGTGCCAGCAGTTTACCCCAAAGTGAGCAGTTCTTC
many	TRBD2	TRBV10-3	TRBJ2-7	CAISTTPGLAGKGVYEQYF	TGTGCCATCAGTACGACTCCGGGACTAGCGGGAAAAGGTGTCTACGAGCAGTACTTC
.	TRBD1	TRBV7-3	TRBJ2-7	CASSPKTGGGEQYF	TGTGCCAGCAGCCCCAAGACAGGGGGTGGCGAGCAGTACTTC